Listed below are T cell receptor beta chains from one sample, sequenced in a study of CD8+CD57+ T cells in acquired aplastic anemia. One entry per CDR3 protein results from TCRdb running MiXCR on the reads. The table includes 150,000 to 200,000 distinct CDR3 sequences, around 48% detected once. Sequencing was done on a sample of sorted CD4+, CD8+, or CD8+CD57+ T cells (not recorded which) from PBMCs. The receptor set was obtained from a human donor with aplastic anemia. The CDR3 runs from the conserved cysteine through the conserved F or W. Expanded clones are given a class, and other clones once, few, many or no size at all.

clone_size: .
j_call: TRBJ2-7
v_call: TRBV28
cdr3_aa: CASSLEAQGDYEQYF

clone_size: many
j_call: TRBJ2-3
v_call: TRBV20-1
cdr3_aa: CSASWGSVSTDTQYF

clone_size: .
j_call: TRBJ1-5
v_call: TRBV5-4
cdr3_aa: CASSLAGGDWSNQPQHF

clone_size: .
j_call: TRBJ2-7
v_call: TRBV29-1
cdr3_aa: CSALAESYEQYF

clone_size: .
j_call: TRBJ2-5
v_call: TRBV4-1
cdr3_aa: CASSLDGLAAGRETQYF

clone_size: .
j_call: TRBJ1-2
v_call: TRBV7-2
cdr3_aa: CASSLAGQEAYGHTF

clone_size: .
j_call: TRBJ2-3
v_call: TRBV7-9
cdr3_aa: CASRSTSDTQYF

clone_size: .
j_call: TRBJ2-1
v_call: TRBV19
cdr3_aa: CASSVGPSTDTQFF

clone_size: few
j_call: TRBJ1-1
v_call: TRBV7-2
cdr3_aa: CASSLALMNTEAFF

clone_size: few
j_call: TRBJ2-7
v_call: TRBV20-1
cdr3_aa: CSAPSRDRDYEQYF

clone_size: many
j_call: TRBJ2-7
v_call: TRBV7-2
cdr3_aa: CASSLLGTASYEQYF

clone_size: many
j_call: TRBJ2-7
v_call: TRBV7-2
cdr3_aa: CASSWEGAVLGEQYF